This T cell receptor beta chain is from a study of blood T cell repertoires in COVID-19. Study background: Spain, Italy and the United States supplied samples that represented acute and convalescent COVID-19. PBMCs, B-cell-depleted T cells, or T cells were the source of the cDNA or gDNA that made up the material.

Germline V gene lookup returns CDR1 WSHSY and CDR2 SAAADI. CDR3 length: 14 amino acids. The ends were cut back, 8 bases at V and 2 bases at J, with 13 bases in the middle. In the authors' methods: Quantification of nucleated cells was approximated via reference gene primer amplification. Using immunoSEQ multiplex PCR, the repertoire was profiled, and TCRdb retains in-frame clones only, with some absent. V and J calls and clone size follow that table, whereas D and trimming were derived from the DNA. The table has around 130,000 clones, about 84% seen once. This receptor was taken from a man in his fifties or sixties with acute or convalescent COVID-19. Input material: peripheral blood. V gene TRBV10-2 combines with J gene TRBJ1-5; D may be TRBD1 (5 bases). CDR3 protein: CASGPKGGNQPQHF. CDR3 in DNA: TGCGCCAGCGGACCCAAAGGGGGCAATCAGCCCCAGCATTTT.